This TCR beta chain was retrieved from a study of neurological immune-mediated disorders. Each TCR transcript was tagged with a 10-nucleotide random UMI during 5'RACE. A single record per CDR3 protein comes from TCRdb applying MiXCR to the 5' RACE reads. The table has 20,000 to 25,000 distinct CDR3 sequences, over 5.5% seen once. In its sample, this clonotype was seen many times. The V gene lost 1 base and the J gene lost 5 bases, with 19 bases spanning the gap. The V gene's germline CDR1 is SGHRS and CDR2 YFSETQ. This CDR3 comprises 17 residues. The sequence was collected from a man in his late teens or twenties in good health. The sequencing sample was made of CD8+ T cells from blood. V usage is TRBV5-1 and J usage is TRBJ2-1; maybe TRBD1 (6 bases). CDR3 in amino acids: CASSLRWKGHLNNEQFF. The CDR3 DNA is TGCGCCAGCAGCTTGAGATGGAAGGGACACTTAAACAATGAGCAGTTCTTC.